These T cell receptor beta chains were read from a single sample in a study of OX40 agonist ivuxolimab in advanced cancers. Repertoires were generated with immunoSEQ multiplex PCR, while TCRdb's copy carries only in-frame clones and drops some. This sample has 28,000 or so clones; 84% occur once, and the top ten carry under 25%. Here the sequenced sample was CD4+ or CD8+ T cells sorted from blood, taken in a trial of the OX40 agonist ivuxolimab. Receptor source: an adult with an advanced solid tumor such as melanoma, head and neck, liver or kidney cancer. CDR3s include the opening cysteine and the closing phenylalanine or tryptophan. The order of the fields is V gene, D gene, CDR3 protein. The D gene is left open where the match is weak.

>TRBV9|TRBD1
CASSRGQGSYEQYF
>TRBV6-1|.
CASSRTDTGNQPQHF
>TRBV9|.
CASSAEGATNEKLFF
>TRBV7-2|.
CASSLGQSNEKLFF
>TRBV9|.
CASSVAGGETEAFF
>TRBV6-5|TRBD2
CASSRSGGAGNEQFF
>TRBV5-5|TRBD1
CASSPTGGSGANVLTF
>TRBV7-6|.
CASSRTGTDGYTF
>TRBV6-1|.
CASSEAQTGWWDGYTF
>TRBV6-1|.
CASTQGEGIRPQHF
>TRBV7-8|TRBD1
CASSDHAGGAYNEQFF
>TRBV9|TRBD1
CASSVGTVLNGELFF
>TRBV9|.
CASSPGRGSTDTQYF
>TRBV9|.
CASSPRSGEQYF
>TRBV2|.
CASSAVQGWDNEQFF
>TRBV13|TRBD2
CASRGTSGPSYNEQFF
>TRBV7-3|.
CASSLRGDNEQFF
>TRBV4-1|.
CASSQAGTNTEAFF
>TRBV4-1|TRBD1
CASSPGQRGKSPLHF
>TRBV7-9|.
CASSITGEDEQYF
>TRBV7-2|.
CASSLERALAYEQYF
>TRBV2|TRBD2
CASSQLAGEYEQYF